These T cell receptor beta chains were read from a single sample in a study of blood T cell repertoires in COVID-19. The assay was immunoSEQ multiplex PCR, and TCRdb's table has in-frame clones only and misses some. The table has about 190,000 clones, 80% to 85% seen once; the top ten hold around 20%. Material for sequencing was peripheral blood. All receptors derive from a human donor in a cohort sampled during active COVID-19. The CDR3 runs from the conserved cysteine through the conserved F or W. Each record gives: V gene, CDR3 protein.

>TRBV11-2
CASSLVGGDSNQPQHF
>TRBV2
CASSEERQNNQPQHF
>TRBV7-9
CASSLRGDRGRNEQFF
>TRBV3-1/TRBV3-2
CASSHSRDRVSGNTIYF
>TRBV25-1
CASRGQWTYEQYF
>TRBV28
CASKPGGAASNEQFF
>TRBV19
CASSIGGSLEAFF
>TRBV11-2
CASSPPLSGMNTGELFF
>TRBV19
CASSPWTSPAHGEQFF
>TRBV11-2
CASSRVPTQETTNEKLFF
>TRBV6-5
CASSSRENQPQHF
>TRBV11-3
CASSPGQDPTGELFF
>TRBV11-2
CASSPNRDYTEAFF
>TRBV5-6
CASSRGYNYGYTF
>TRBV11-2
CASSLRQGFEQYF
>TRBV6-5
CASTVGGQLQPQHF
>TRBV4-1
CASSPGQEGNTIYF
>TRBV14
CASSQEVRGSYQETQYF
>TRBV19
CASTRFLGDRSYGYTF
>TRBV15
CATSRVELLTEAFF
>TRBV24-1
CATSATSGGSNEQFF
>TRBV5-6
CASSPRRRAEAFF
>TRBV5-1
CASSSSTSGDGNEQFF
>TRBV5-8
CASSPQESYGYTF
>TRBV2
CASSEAFKRDEQFF
>TRBV6-1
CASSEDGGTGSYEQYF
>TRBV3-1/TRBV3-2
CASSWTDRAEQYF
>TRBV5-1
CASSWTSTGTAGNEQFF
>TRBV29-1
CSVVFRTAGNNEQFF
>TRBV3-1/TRBV3-2
CASSQRQPNTEAFF
>TRBV28
CASRENRGPVGYTF
>TRBV28
CASSLMFFGSGDYGYTF
>TRBV5-1
CASSVPGEANYGYTF
>TRBV5-1
CASSRKAGLERYEQFF
>TRBV14
CASSQIVGAPYNEQFF
>TRBV5-1
CASSLVFTGVHQATQYF
>TRBV18
CASSPISSGIGELFF
>TRBV7-9
CASSLDGPTEAFF
>TRBV5-1
CASSSGGLAVQETQYF
>TRBV7-6
CASSPFQNSPLHF
>TRBV15
CATSRDRLVYNEQFF
>TRBV10-3
CAISGRRRNTIYF
>TRBV5-1
CASSSGTYYGYTF
>TRBV5-1
CASSWSRYTDTQYF
>TRBV4-2
CASSRSGLGYNEQFF
>TRBV9
CASSARTGRVNEQFF
>TRBV7-2
CASSRRDGPRSAQYF
>TRBV11-3
CASRLAGGPTLF